A single sample gave rise to the 13 T cell receptor beta chains below, sequenced in a study of lymphopenia after photon versus proton radiotherapy. Libraries were prepared by immunoSEQ multiplex PCR; TCRdb keeps only in-frame clonotypes and omits some of them. The table includes 65,000 to 90,000 clones, under 95% detected once. Sequences were derived from peripheral blood, sampled from a patient treated with photon-based radiotherapy. All receptors derive from a woman in her 40s with cholangiocarcinoma.

This clone came up once. This rearrangement joins TRBV29-1 to TRBJ1-2; maybe TRBD1 (5 bases). The CDR3 is made up of 14 amino acids. The V gene lost 3 bases and the J gene lost 8 bases, with 19 bases spanning the gap. Germline-derived CDR1 and CDR2 are SQVTM and ANQGSEA. The chain's CDR3 is CSVEFVIGAAGYTF. DNA for the CDR3: TGCAGCGTTGAGTTCGTTATAGGGGCGGCCGGCTACACCTTC.

This chain connects TRBV7-9 to TRBJ1-1; D is ambiguous. V was pared by 5 bases and J by 1 base, with 8 bases between. Per germline, CDR1 SEHNR and CDR2 FQNEAQ (reference sequence). The CDR3 is 13 residues long. CDR3 DNA: TGTGCCAGCAGCCCGGACGGGAACACTGAAGCTTTCTTT. This sequence encodes CASSPDGNTEAFF. Drawing the rest from reference TRBV7-9 and TRBJ1-1, the complete variable domain is DTGVSQNPRHKITKRGQNVTFRCDPISEHNRLYWYRQTLGQGPEFLTYFQNEAQLEKSRLLSDRFSAERPKGSFSTLEIQRTEQGDSAMYLCASSPDGNTEAFFGQGTRLTVV.

The chain employs TRBV28 and TRBJ2-3; no clear D. V was clipped by 5 bases and J by 2 bases, with 5 bases between them. CDR3 size: 12 residues. Germline V gene lookup returns CDR1 MDHEN and CDR2 SYDVKM. In nucleotides, the CDR3 is TGTGCCAGCAGTACCGTCACAGATACGCAGTATTTT. Protein product: CASSTVTDTQYF.

The chain joins TRBV18 to TRBJ2-7; 11 nucleotides line up with TRBD1. The germline V gene has CDR1 KGHSH and CDR2 LQKENI. This CDR3 is built from 15 residues. Germline trimming cut 6 bases from V and 1 base from J; bases unmatched to any gene: 5. The CDR3 loop is CASSRTGGGSYEQYF. In DNA, the CDR3 is TGTGCCAGCTCCCGGACAGGGGGCGGTTCCTACGAGCAGTACTTC.

The chain is built from TRBV5-8 and TRBJ2-1; D possibly corresponds to TRBD1 (7 bases). Trimming removed 4 bases from V and 4 bases from J, with 15 bases in between. The CDR3 is 15 amino acids. Germline V CDR1 and CDR2: SGHTS, YDEGEE. The CDR3 DNA reads as TGTGCCAGCAGCCTCAGGGGGGCGGGGTACAATGAGCAGTTCTTC. Residues: CASSLRGAGYNEQFF.

The chain has TRBV5-1 and TRBJ2-7; 9 nucleotides align to TRBD2. This CDR3 is 18 amino acids long. Germline CDR1 is SGHRS and CDR2 is YFSETQ. Unmatched junction bases numbered 17, after V lost 4 bases and J lost 3 bases. DNA of the CDR3: TGCGCCAGCAGCGTGAAACCCGGGACTAGCTTTACGGTCTACGAGCAGTACTTC. This gives the protein CASSVKPGTSFTVYEQYF. The whole variable domain, filled in from reference TRBV5-1 and TRBJ2-7, reads KAGVTQTPRYLIKTRGQQVTLSCSPISGHRSVSWYQQTPGQGLQFLFEYFSETQRNKGNFPGRFSGRQFSNSRSEMNVSTLELGDSALYLCASSVKPGTSFTVYEQYFGPGTRLTVT.

This sequence joins TRBV30 and TRBJ1-1; 9 bases line up with TRBD1. The CDR3 length is 16 residues. Germline V lookup: CDR1 GTSNPN, CDR2 SVGIG (reference sequence). V trimming: 3 bases; J trimming: 3 bases; junction bases outside the gene matches: 11. CDR3 loop: CAWSGGQGSWDTEAFF. The CDR3 DNA follows: TGTGCCTGGAGCGGCGGACAGGGGAGTTGGGACACTGAAGCTTTCTTT.

The V gene is TRBV29-1, the J gene TRBJ2-3; 7 bases are a match to TRBD1. The CDR3 is 16 residues long. Germline CDR1 reads SQVTM; CDR2 reads ANQGSEA. J gave up 5 bases and V 1 base, and 12 bases lay outside the gene matches. As DNA, the CDR3 is TGCAGCGTTGAAGCTTACAGGGGAAAGGTGGGAGATACGCAGTATTTT. It translates to CSVEAYRGKVGDTQYF.

V usage is TRBV7-3 and J usage is TRBJ2-1; TRBD2 matches 12 bases. This CDR3 region has 16 residues. Losses at the gene ends were 6 bases for V and 3 bases for J; bases not matched to a gene: 6. Germline V gene lookup returns CDR1 SGHTA and CDR2 FQGTGA. Written as DNA, the CDR3 is TGTGCCAGCAGTTTAGGACTAGCGGGGCACTACAATGAGCAGTTCTTC. As protein: CASSLGLAGHYNEQFF.

The chain couples TRBV5-5 to TRBJ1-2; D gene uncertain. From germline, CDR1 is SGHKS and CDR2 YYEKEE (reference sequence). V lost 2 bases to trimming and J lost 0 bases, with 5 bases between them. The CDR3 runs 13 residues. CDR3 nucleotides: TGTGCCAGCAGCTTCACGGCTAACTATGGCTACACCTTC. Amino acid sequence: CASSFTANYGYTF. Drawing the rest from reference TRBV5-5 and TRBJ1-2, the complete variable domain is DAGVTQSPTHLIKTRGQQVTLRCSPISGHKSVSWYQQVLGQGPQFIFQYYEKEERGRGNFPDRFSARQFPNYSSELNVNALLLGDSALYLCASSFTANYGYTFGSGTRLTVV.

V and J are TRBV6-5 and TRBJ2-7; D gene ambiguous. Germline V gene lookup returns CDR1 MNHEY and CDR2 SVGAGI. The CDR3 extends over 12 amino acids. V gave up 3 bases and J gave up 4 bases, with 7 bases separating them. The CDR3 loop reads CASSYTLYEQYF. The CDR3 DNA sequence: TGTGCCAGCAGTTATACCCTGTACGAGCAGTACTTC.

This CDR3 reads CAISVANEQFF. The CDR3 DNA reads as TGTGCCATCAGTGTCGCCAATGAGCAGTTCTTC. The chain employs TRBV10-3 and TRBJ2-1; no clear D. V lost 4 bases and J lost 6, with 4 bases in between. The CDR3 is 11 residues long. Germline-derived CDR1 and CDR2 are ENHRY and SYGVKD.

The chain is built from TRBV10-3 and TRBJ2-5; D is perhaps TRBD1 (6 bases). Germline V gene lookup returns CDR1 ENHRY and CDR2 SYGVKD. CDR3 length: 13 residues. Trimming pared 6 bases from V and 4 bases from J, leaving 12 bases between. Written as DNA, the CDR3 is TGTGCCATCAGCGTACAGGGTGGAGAGACCCAGTACTTC. Translation gives CAISVQGGETQYF.